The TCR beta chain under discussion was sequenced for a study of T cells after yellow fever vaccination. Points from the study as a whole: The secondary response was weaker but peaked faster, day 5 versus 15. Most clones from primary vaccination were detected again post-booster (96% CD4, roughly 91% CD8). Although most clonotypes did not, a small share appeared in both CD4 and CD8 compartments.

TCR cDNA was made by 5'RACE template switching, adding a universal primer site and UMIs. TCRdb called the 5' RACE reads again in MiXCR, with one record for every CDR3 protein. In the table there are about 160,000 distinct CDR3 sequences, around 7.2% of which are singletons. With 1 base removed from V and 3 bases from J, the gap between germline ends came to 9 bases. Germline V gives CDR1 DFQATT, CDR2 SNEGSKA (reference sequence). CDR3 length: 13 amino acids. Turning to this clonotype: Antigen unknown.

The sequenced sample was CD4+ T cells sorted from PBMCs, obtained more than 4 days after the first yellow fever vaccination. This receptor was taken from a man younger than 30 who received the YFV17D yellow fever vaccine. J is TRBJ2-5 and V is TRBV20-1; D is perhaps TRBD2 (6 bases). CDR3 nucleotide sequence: TGCAGTGCTAGAGGCGCGGGAAAAGAGACCCAGTACTTC. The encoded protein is CSARGAGKETQYF.